This T cell receptor (beta chain) was recorded in a study of cytomegalovirus exposure and HLA in healthy donors. General study results and limits: Later, an analysis found that common viral pathogens appeared to be linked with several of the most significant clusters.

Though nominally healthy at sampling, donors likely had unrecorded immune exposures. As concerns this clone: The antigen remains unidentified.

Primers for the PCR totalled 60 Vbeta and 13 Jbeta. TCRdb's table, derived via immunoSEQ multiplex PCR, lists solely in-frame clones and lacks some. Found here are about 220,000 clones, roughly 82% of them singletons; the top ten hold roughly 5.5%. The sequence derives from a man between 35 and 55 years old in good health and CMV-seropositive. Sequencing used PBMCs.

CDR3 nucleotide sequence: TGTGCCAGCAGCGTAGATGGGGCCTTCTCGGCTGAAGCTTTCTTT. Translation gives CASSVDGAFSAEAFF. The J gene is TRBJ1-1, the V gene TRBV9; tentatively, D is TRBD1 (5 bases). V was shortened by 0 bases and J by 6 bases, with 15 bases between the two germline ends. Looked up from germline, CDR1 is SGDLS and CDR2 is YYNGEE. This CDR3 spans 15 amino acids.